This T cell receptor beta chain originates from a study of tumor-infiltrating lymphocytes in primary liver carcinoma. Background on the study: The patient population consisted of men and women between 30 and 69 years of age. Each sample had roughly 3.65 to 8 million productive TCRbeta reads regardless of tissue type.

Trimming removed 1 base from V and 5 bases from J, with 12 bases in between. The CDR3 length is 14 residues. Germline CDR1 and CDR2: SGHDN and FVKESK. The study's findings and limits: Top-250-clone fractions were significantly higher in tumors than in blood (p = 0.039).

The sample holds many counts of this clonotype. Its antigen is not identified. Extraction also yielded germline DNA, while blood RNA was obtained from unsorted whole blood. Patients carried chronic HBV infection without prior treatment. Constant-region priming of around 500 ng total RNA yielded TCR beta cDNA. Three rounds of nested multiplex PCR with slightly modified ARM-PCR produced TCR beta libraries. It was with TRBV1-TRBV30 forward primers and a C-beta reverse primer that the first two PCR rounds were run, at roughly 10 cycles each. MiXCR, applied by TCRdb to the multiplex PCR reads, yields one record per CDR3 protein. The table lists about 300,000 distinct CDR3 sequences, roughly two thirds of them singletons.

The sample was peripheral blood. The TCR comes from a man aged 35 to 55 with primary liver carcinoma and hepatitis B virus infection. The chain links TRBV14 to TRBJ2-7; tentative D call: TRBD1 (7 bases). The CDR3: CASSQVTGEDEQYF. In nucleotides, the CDR3 is TGTGCCAGCAGCCAAGTAACAGGGGAGGACGAGCAGTACTTC.